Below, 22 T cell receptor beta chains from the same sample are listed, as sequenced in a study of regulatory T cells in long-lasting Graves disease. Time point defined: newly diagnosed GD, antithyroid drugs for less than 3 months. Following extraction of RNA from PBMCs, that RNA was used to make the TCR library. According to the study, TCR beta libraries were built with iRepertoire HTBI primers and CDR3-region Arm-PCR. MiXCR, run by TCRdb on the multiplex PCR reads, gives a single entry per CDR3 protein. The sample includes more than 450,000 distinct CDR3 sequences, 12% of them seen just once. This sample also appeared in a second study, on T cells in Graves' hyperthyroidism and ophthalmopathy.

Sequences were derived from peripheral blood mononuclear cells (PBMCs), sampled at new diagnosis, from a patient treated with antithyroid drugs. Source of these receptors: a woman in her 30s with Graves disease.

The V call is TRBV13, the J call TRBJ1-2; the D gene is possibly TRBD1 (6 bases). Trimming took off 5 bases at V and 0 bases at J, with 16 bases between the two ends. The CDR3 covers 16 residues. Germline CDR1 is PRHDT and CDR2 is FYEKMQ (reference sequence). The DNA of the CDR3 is TGTGCCAGCAGCCTGTGGGGGGGGGCCTCTAACTATGGCTACACCTTC. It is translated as CASSLWGGASNYGYTF.

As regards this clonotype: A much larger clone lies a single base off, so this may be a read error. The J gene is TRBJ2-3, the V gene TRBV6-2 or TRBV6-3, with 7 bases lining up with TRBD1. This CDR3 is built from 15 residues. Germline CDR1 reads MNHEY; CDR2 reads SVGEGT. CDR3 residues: CTSSYDRVGQDTQYF. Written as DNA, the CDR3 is TGTACCAGCTCTTACGACAGGGTGGGTCAGGATACGCAGTATTTT.

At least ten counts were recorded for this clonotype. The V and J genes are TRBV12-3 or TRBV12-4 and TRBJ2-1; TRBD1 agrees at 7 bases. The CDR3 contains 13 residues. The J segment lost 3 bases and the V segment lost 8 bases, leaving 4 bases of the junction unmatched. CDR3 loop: CASFRDSYNEQFF. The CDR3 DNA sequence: TGTGCCAGCTTCCGGGACAGCTACAATGAGCAGTTCTTC.

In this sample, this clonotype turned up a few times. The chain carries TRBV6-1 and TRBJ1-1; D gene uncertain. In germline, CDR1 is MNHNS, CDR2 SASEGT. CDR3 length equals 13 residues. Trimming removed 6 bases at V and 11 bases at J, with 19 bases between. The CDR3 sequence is CASRTHREMNAFF. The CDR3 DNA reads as TGTGCCAGCAGGACTCACCGGGAGATGAATGCTTTCTTT.

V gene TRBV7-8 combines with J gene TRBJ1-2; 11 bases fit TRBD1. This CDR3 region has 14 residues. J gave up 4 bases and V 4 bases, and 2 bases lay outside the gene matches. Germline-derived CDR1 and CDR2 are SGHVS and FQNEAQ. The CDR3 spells CASSWDRGTYGYTF. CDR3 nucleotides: TGTGCCAGCAGCTGGGACAGGGGGACCTATGGCTACACCTTC.

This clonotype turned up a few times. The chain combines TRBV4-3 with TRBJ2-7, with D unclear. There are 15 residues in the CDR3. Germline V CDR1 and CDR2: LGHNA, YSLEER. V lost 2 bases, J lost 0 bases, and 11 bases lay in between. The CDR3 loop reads CASSQIVGSSYEQYF. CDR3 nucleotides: TGCGCCAGCAGCCAAATCGTGGGAAGCTCCTACGAGCAGTACTTC.

CDR3 protein: CASSLLAGWEQYF. The CDR3 DNA reads as TGTGCCAGCAGTTTACTAGCGGGGTGGGAGCAGTACTTC. The rearrangement joins TRBV27 to TRBJ2-7, with TRBD2 matching over 9 bases. CDR1 MNHEY and CDR2 SMNVEV come from the germline V gene (reference sequence). Germline trimming cut 2 bases from V and 7 bases from J; bases unmatched to any gene: 3. This CDR3 has 13 amino acids.

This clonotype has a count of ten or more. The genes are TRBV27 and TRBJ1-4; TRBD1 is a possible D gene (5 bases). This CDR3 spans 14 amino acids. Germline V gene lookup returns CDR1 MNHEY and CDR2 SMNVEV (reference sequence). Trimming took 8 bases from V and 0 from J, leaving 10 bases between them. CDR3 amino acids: CASGGTATNEKLFF. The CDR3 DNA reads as TGTGCCAGCGGGGGGACTGCAACTAATGAAAAACTGTTTTTT. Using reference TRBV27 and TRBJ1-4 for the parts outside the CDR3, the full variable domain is EAQVTQNPRYLITVTGKKLTVTCSQNMNHEYMSWYRQDPGLGLRQIYYSMNVEVTDKGDVPEGYKVSRKEKRNFPLILESPSPNQTSLYFCASGGTATNEKLFFGSGTQLSVL.

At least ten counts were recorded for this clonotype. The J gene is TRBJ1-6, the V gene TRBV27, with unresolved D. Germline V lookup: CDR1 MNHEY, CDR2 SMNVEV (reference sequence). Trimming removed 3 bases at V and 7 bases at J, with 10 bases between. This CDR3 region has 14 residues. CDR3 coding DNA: TGTGCCAGCAGTTTCCCGCGTTTCAATTCACCCCTCCACTTT. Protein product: CASSFPRFNSPLHF.

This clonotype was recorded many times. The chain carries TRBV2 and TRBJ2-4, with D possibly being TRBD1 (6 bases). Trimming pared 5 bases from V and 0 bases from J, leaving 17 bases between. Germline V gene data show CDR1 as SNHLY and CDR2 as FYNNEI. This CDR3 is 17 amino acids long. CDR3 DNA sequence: TGTGCCAGCAGTAAAAGACAGGCTCCCCTAGCCAAAAACATTCAGTACTTC. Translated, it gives CASSKRQAPLAKNIQYF.

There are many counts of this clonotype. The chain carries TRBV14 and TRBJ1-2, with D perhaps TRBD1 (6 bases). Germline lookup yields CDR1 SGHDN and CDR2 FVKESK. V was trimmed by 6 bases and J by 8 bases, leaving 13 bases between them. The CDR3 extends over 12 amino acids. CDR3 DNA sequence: TGTGCCAGCAGAGATCAGGGGAGGGGCTACACCTTC. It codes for CASRDQGRGYTF.

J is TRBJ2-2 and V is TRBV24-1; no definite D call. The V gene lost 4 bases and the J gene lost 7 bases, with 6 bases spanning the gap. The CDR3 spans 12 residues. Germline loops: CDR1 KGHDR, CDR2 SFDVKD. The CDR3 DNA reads TGTGCCACCAGTGAAAGAGGCGGGGAGCTGTTTTTT. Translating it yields CATSERGGELFF.

The CDR3 bases are TGTGCCAGCAGCTCTCGGTTCGCGAACACCGGGGAGCTGTTTTTT. It yields the protein CASSSRFANTGELFF. This chain connects TRBV7-8 to TRBJ2-2, with no clear D. Trimming stripped 4 bases from V and 0 bases from J, with 9 bases between. CDR1 SGHVS and CDR2 FQNEAQ come from the germline V gene. CDR3 length: 15 residues.

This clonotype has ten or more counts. The CDR3 spells CATSRDRWVNTEAFF. The CDR3 coding sequence is TGTGCCACCAGCAGAGATCGGTGGGTGAACACTGAAGCTTTCTTT. The chain combines TRBV15 with TRBJ1-1; D not resolved. CDR1 and CDR2 from the germline V gene are LNHNV and YYDKDF (reference sequence). The germline V and J ends were trimmed by 0 bases and 0 bases, with 8 bases remaining between them. CDR3 length: 15 residues.

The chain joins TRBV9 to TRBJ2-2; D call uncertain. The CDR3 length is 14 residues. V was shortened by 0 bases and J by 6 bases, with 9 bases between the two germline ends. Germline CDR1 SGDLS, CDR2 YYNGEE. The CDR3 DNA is TGTGCCAGCAGCGTAGCTCCCCGCTCCGGGGAGCTGTTTTTT. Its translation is CASSVAPRSGELFF.

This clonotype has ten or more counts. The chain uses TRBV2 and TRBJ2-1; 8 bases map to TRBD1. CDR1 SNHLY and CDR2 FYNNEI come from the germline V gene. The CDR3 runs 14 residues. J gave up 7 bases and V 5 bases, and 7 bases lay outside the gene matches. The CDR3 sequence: CASSSTRGLNEQFF. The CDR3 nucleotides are TGTGCCAGCAGTAGTACCAGGGGGCTAAATGAGCAGTTCTTC.

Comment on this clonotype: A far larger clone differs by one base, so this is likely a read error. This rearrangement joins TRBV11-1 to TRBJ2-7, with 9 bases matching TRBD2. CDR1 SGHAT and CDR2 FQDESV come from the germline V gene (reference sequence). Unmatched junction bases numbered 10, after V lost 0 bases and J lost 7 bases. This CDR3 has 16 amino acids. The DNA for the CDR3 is TGTGCCAGCAGCTTAGCCCTAGCGGGACCTTTGGATGAGCAGTACTTC. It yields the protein CASSLALAGPLDEQYF.

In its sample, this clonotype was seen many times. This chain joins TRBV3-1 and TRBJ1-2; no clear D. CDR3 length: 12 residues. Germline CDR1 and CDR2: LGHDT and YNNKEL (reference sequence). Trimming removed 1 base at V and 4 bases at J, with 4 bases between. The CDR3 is CASSQAAYGYTF. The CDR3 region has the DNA TGTGCCAGCAGCCAAGCGGCCTATGGCTACACCTTC. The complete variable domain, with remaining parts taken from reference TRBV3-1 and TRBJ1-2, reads DTAVSQTPKYLVTQMGNDKSIKCEQNLGHDTMYWYKQDSKKFLKIMFSYNNKELIINETVPNRFSPKSPDKAHLNLHINSLELGDSAVYFCASSQAAYGYTFGSGTRLTVV.

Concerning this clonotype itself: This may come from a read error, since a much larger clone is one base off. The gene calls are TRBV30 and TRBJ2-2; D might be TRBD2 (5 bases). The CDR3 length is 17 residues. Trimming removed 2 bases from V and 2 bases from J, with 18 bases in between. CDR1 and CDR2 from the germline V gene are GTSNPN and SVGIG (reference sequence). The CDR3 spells CAWSPKKGDDNTGELFF. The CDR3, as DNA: TGTGCCTGGAGTCCTAAAAAGGGAGACGATAACACCGGGGAGCTGTTTTTT.

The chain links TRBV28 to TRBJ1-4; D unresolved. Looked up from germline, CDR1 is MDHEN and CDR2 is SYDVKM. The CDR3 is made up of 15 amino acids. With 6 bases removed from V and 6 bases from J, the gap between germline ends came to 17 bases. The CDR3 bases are TGTGCCAGCAGGGCGACGGCAGCTCTTTATGAAAAACTGTTTTTT. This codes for CASRATAALYEKLFF.

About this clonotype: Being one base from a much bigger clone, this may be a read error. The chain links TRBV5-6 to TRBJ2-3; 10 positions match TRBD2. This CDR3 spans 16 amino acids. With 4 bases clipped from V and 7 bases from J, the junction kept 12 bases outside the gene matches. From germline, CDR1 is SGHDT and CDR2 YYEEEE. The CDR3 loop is CASSQPPSGSLNTQYF. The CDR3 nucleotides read TGTGCCAGCAGCCAACCACCTAGCGGGAGTCTAAATACGCAGTATTTT.

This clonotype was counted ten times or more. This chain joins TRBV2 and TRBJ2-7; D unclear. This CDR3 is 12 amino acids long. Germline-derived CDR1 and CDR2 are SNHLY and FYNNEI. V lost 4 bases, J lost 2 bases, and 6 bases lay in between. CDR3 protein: CASSGIAYEQYF. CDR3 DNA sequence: TGTGCCAGCAGTGGGATAGCCTACGAGCAGTACTTC. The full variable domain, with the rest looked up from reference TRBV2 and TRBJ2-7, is EPEVTQTPSHQVTQMGQEVILRCVPISNHLYFYWYRQILGQKVEFLVSFYNNEISEKSEIFDDQFSVERPDGSNFTLKIRSTKLEDSAMYFCASSGIAYEQYFGPGTRLTVT.